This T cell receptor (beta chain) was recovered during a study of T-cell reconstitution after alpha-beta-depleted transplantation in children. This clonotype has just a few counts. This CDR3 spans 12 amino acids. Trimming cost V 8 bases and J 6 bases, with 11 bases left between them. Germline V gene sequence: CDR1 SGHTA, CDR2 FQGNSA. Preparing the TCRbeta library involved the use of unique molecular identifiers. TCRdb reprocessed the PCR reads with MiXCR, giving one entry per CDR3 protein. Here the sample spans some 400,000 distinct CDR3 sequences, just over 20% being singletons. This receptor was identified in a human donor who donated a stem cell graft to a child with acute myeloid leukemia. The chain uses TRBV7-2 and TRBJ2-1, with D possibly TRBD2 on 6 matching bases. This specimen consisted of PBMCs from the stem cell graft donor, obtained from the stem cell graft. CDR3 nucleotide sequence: TGTGCCAGCGGGAGGACGCTCAATGAGCAGTTCTTC. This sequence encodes CASGRTLNEQFF.